This T cell receptor (beta chain) was captured in a study of T cell responses to AZD1222 COVID-19 vaccine. General study findings and limits: Donor demographics were predominantly white British with a female majority; clonal diversity may be underestimated. Samples come after the peak T cell response, not at day 14.

As concerns this clone: What it binds is unknown.

Assay used: immunoSEQ multiplex PCR; TCRdb lists only in-frame clones, some missing. The repertoire includes more than 120,000 clones, approximately 87% of them detected once, and under 2% sits in the top ten. CDR1 is WSHSY, CDR2 SAAADI, per germline. V lost 7 bases to trimming and J lost 3 bases; unmatched junction nucleotides: 7. This CDR3 spans 14 amino acids. Second doses were pooled across both intervals (about 4 or about 12 weeks). The chain combines TRBV10-2 with TRBJ1-2, with 8 bases identical to TRBD1. This TCR was recovered from an adult who received the AZD1222 COVID-19 vaccine. The source was peripheral blood, collected 28 days after the second AZD1222 dose. The CDR3 sequence: CASIRTGSDYGYTF. CDR3 sequence (DNA): TGCGCCAGCATAAGGACAGGGTCGGACTATGGCTACACCTTC.